This TCR beta chain was observed in a study of T-cell reconstitution after alpha-beta-depleted transplantation in children. Regarding this clonotype: What it recognizes is unknown.

Study findings and constraints: Expanded graft clones numbering several hundred reportedly gave rise to alpha-beta T cells about two months after transplant. Certain patients had high TCRbeta diversity at day 60, and it came from recipient T cells and thymic progenitors that survived. The main origin of T-cell counts and diversity one year after transplant was newly produced T cells.

Unique molecular identifiers were incorporated during preparation of the TCRbeta library. TCRdb used MiXCR to reprocess the PCR reads, holding one entry per CDR3 protein. This table has a few hundred thousand distinct CDR3 sequences, under 20% appearing once. The sequence came from a boy under two years old who had a stem cell transplant for Wiskott-Aldrich syndrome, so the T cells may come from the graft donor. Sequencing was performed on PBMCs, mostly from graft donor cells, taken 360 days after TCRalphabeta/CD19-depleted stem cell transplant.

CDR3 sequence reads: CASSELAGFLESTDTQYF. CDR3 coding DNA: TGTGCCAGCAGTGAGCTAGCGGGGTTCCTCGAAAGCACAGATACGCAGTATTTT. The chain uses TRBV2 and TRBJ2-3, with TRBD2 matching 9 bases. The V segment lost 3 bases and the J segment 0 bases; nucleotides outside the gene matches: 10. The CDR3 has 18 residues. Germline V gives CDR1 SNHLY, CDR2 FYNNEI. The whole variable domain, filled in from reference TRBV2 and TRBJ2-3, reads EPEVTQTPSHQVTQMGQEVILRCVPISNHLYFYWYRQILGQKVEFLVSFYNNEISEKSEIFDDQFSVERPDGSNFTLKIRSTKLEDSAMYFCASSELAGFLESTDTQYFGPGTRLTVL.